Sequencing of this TCR beta chain was carried out in a study of T cells in Graves' hyperthyroidism and ophthalmopathy (dated by TCRdb to the late 2010s). General notes on the study: Peripheral blood was collected at initial diagnosis, before any treatment. To identify distinguishing TCR V-J signatures, a discovery cohort of about 95 patients was used, comprising 40 to 45 with Graves' ophthalmopathy and around 60 with stable Graves' hyperthyroidism. Prospective prediction of ophthalmopathy was tested in an independent validation cohort consisting of 18 to 20 hyperthyroidism patients and 15 or so patients who later progressed to ophthalmopathy. The 85 to 100 discovery patients were randomly split 7:3 into training and test sets. In more than 5 Graves' hyperthyroidism patients, the study also compared T-cell repertoires from thyroid tissue with T-cell repertoires from blood. After sampling, hyperthyroidism patients received methimazole starting at 30 mg daily, and ophthalmopathy patients received high-dose intravenous methylprednisolone. The paper reports TCR Vbeta CDR3 sequencing of some 140 peripheral blood samples: some 44 ophthalmopathy, 75 to 80 hyperthyroidism and approximately 17 progressor patients. What the work shows at the level of the full study, not this receptor alone: A 13 V-J signature model separated ophthalmopathy from stable hyperthyroidism, with about 90% sensitivity and about 81% specificity in cross-validation and 80%/75% in testing. No statistical method was used to set the sample size in advance, and investigators knew the group allocation. During validation, the model predicted progression to ophthalmopathy a median of about 6.3 months ahead of onset, with approximately 71% sensitivity and about 72% specificity. Most expanded thyroid clonotypes (frequency above 0.001) were also detected in blood, suggesting blood repertoires may reflect thyroid immune responses.

TCR beta CDR3 regions were amplified from RNA transcripts. The first round of RT-PCR for the TCR CDR3 was performed with the HTBI primer set and the Qiagen OneStep RT-PCR kit. Libraries were constructed in a second round of multiplex PCR, after which size selection and purification were performed. The libraries were sequenced on an Illumina HiSeq2000 using paired-end 100 bp reads. In the source study's methods: SOAPnuke was used to process the raw data, removing reads that contained adapters or uncalled bases, had a mean Phred below 15, or lacked an exact match to the constant primer or identifier. High-quality paired reads were merged using COPE v1.2.5, and each unique nucleotide sequence was defined as a clonotype. MiTCR v1.1 was used to align clonotypes to the IMGT TRBV, TRBD and TRBJ reference segments. The analysis was restricted to V-J combinations with a frequency above 0.0001, which together covered 99.2% of the repertoires. A TCS score was defined as the ratio between F50 (clonal expansion) and ExV (chaos), using BLOSUM62-based TCRdist between CDR3 peptides within each V-J. Welch's t-statistics and random forest reduced roughly 530 V-J features to roughly 13, which were used in a naive Bayes classifier (R e1071). The raw public reads went through TCRdb reprocessing: fastp at Q25, MiXCR clone calling, in-frame beta chains kept. Rows are combined by CDR3 protein, so each entry shows the most common genes and DNA. These V and J calls derive from TCRdb rather than the authors' analysis. This sample gives 210,000 or so distinct CDR3 sequences in total; 17% of them show up just once. The ten largest clones add up to around 52% of the sample.

Graves' hyperthyroidism was defined as stable when no progression to ophthalmopathy occurred over 18 months of follow-up. Hyperthyroidism patients were newly diagnosed, had a disease duration of under 2 months, and were aged 18 to 65 years. Any patient with an uncontrolled infection, another autoimmune disease, pregnancy or lactation was excluded. Diagnoses relied on clinical symptoms, serum thyroxine and TRAb, thyroid ultrasound and orbital computed tomography. PBMCs were isolated from approximately 10 ml of fresh peripheral blood by Ficoll-Paque density gradient centrifugation. Total RNA was extracted with Trizol reagent, and quality was checked on an Agilent 2100 Bioanalyzer. This clonotype has a handful of counts. The antigen it binds to is not known. No much larger clone is present one base from it, and per-base qualities are unavailable. Input material: blood. This TCR came from a man aged 50 to 60 with Graves' hyperthyroidism.

For the CDR3, the sequence is CASSQYDEQFF. The sequenced DNA: TGCGCCAGCAGCCAATATGATGAGCAGTTCTTC. Recombination joined TRBV4-1 with TRBJ2-1; the D gene lacks a confident call. Per the germline V gene, MGHRA is the CDR1 and YSYEKL is the CDR2. The V end loses 2 bases and the J end loses 8 bases, and a stretch of 4 bases separates them. Spanning cysteine to phenylalanine, the CDR3 consists of 11 amino acids. Only the CDR3 DNA stays, 33 bases, in frame from base 1.